This T cell receptor beta chain was obtained from a study of CD8 T cells in ankylosing spondylitis (dated 2017 in TCRdb). For the study in its entirety: The study set out to find disease-linked TCR variants by profiling T cell receptor beta repertoires in ankylosing spondylitis patients and healthy donors. The full study cohort was made up of about 24 ankylosing spondylitis patients and about a hundred healthy donors. Peripheral blood samples were taken, and synovial fluid was additionally collected from ankylosing spondylitis patients. What the study reported, not specific to this receptor: Some of the motif variants had been reported before in the synovial fluid and blood of reactive arthritis patients, a finding that suggests common disease-initiation mechanisms. The disease-linked clones were reported as significantly enriched in matched synovial fluid samples from ankylosing spondylitis patients. In peripheral blood, the disease-linked clones were found at relatively low frequencies and had a CD8+ phenotype. Blood from ankylosing spondylitis patients appeared to be characterized by a TCR beta motif composed of eight or nine highly homologous amino acid variants.

Looking up the germline V gene (reference sequence) yields CDR1 MNHEY and CDR2 SMNVEV. V gives up 0 bases and J gives up 0 bases, and the segment between their germline ends measures 9 bases. There are 15 amino acids in the CDR3, from cysteine to phenylalanine inclusive. Solely the CDR3 DNA is kept, with 45 bases framed from the first base. TCRdb names Illumina HiSeq 2500 as the instrument used. TCR beta libraries were prepared by quantitative 5'-RACE with molecular barcodes. Per the source publication's procedure: Disease-linked TCR variants were identified with a new computational method built on a probabilistic model of VDJ rearrangement. TCRdb passed the public sequencing reads through fastp at Q25 and MiXCR, retaining productive beta sequences. Rows matching on CDR3 protein sequence are summarized as one entry with the most common DNA and genes. It is TCRdb's table, rather than the study itself, that gives the V and J calls and clone size. The sample has 220,000 or so distinct CDR3 sequences on record, approximately 10% of them singletons. The top ten hold roughly 23% of the sample.

Of note for this clonotype: Its recognized antigen is unknown. No quality values exist for individual bases; no much larger clone is one base distant.

This TCR came from a male donor with ankylosing spondylitis or in good health (not recorded which). The chain links TRBV27 with TRBJ2-7; TRBD1 is possibly the D segment (5 matching bases). Specimen: blood, either unsorted or a sorted T cell fraction (not recorded which). The DNA sequence reads TGTGCCAGCAGTTTATCCCCGACAGTCTCCTACGAGCAGTACTTC. Translated, this gives CASSLSPTVSYEQYF.